This is a list of T cell receptor beta chains from one sample in a study of technical replicates of blood from a handful of donors. Sequencing was performed with immunoSEQ multiplex PCR; in TCRdb, only in-frame clones are kept and a portion is missing. This repertoire shows 87,000 or so clones, around 93% found once; its top ten account for 0.34%. Sequencing was performed on T cells isolated from PBMCs. The receptors were gathered from a human donor in good health. The CDR3 runs from the conserved cysteine through the conserved F or W. A D gene is named only where the DNA matches it firmly. Clone size appears in some rows only: once, few, many, or a class for an expanded clone.

>NA|NA|TRBJ2-1|TRBV30
TGTGCCTGGAGACCGGGACACTACAATGAGCAGTTCTTC
CAWRPGHYNEQFF
>NA|NA|TRBJ1-3|TRBV6-5
TGTGCCAGCAGTTCAGGGTCTGGAAACACCATATATTTT
CASSSGSGNTIYF
>NA|NA|TRBJ2-1|TRBV27
TGTGCCAGCAGACAAGGCTACTTCCGGGAGCCCAACTTGAACAATGAGCAGTTCTTC
CASRQGYFREPNLNNEQFF
>TRBD2|NA|TRBJ2-1|TRBV19
TGTGCCAGTAGCCCTCTAGCGGGAGCCTACTCCTACAATGAGCAGTTCTTC
CASSPLAGAYSYNEQFF
>NA|NA|TRBJ1-2|TRBV29-1
TGCAGCGTTGAAGGCAGGGAAACGATAGGCTACACCTTC
CSVEGRETIGYTF
>NA|NA|TRBJ1-5|TRBV7-8
TGTGCCAGCAGCTTAGCCCTTTTTAAGCCACCGAAGCAGGAGGAAAGCAATCAGCCCCAGCATTTT
CASSLALFKPPKQEESNQPQHF
>NA|NA|TRBJ1-1|TRBV5-6
TGTGCCAGCAGCTTGGGGCCCCAGTATTACACTGAAGCTTTCTTT
CASSLGPQYYTEAFF
>NA|NA|TRBJ2-7|TRBV18
TGTGCCAGCTCACCACGCGGGGCGGGATCATACGAGCAGTACTTC
CASSPRGAGSYEQYF
>NA|NA|TRBJ2-7|TRBV4-1
TGCGCCAGCAGCCAAGACCAGGGCTCCTACGAGCAGTACTTC
CASSQDQGSYEQYF
>TRBD1|NA|TRBJ1-2|TRBV7-2
TGTGCCAGCACTCGGCCCCGGGACAGGGGGCCCGTAGACTATGGCTACACCTTC
CASTRPRDRGPVDYGYTF
>NA|NA|TRBJ2-2|TRBV29-1
TGCAGCGTTGTGGAACAGGGGGAGCTGTTTTTT
CSVVEQGELFF
>NA|NA|TRBJ1-1|TRBV19
TGTGCCAGTAAGTTCAGGGATAACACTGAAGCTTTCTTT
CASKFRDNTEAFF
>NA|few|TRBJ1-2|TRBV28
TGTGCCAGCAGTTTTCGACAGAACTATGGCTACACCTTC
CASSFRQNYGYTF
>NA|NA|TRBJ1-1|TRBV6-5
TGTGCCAGCAGTTACCCAGGGGTCTCTGAAGCTTTCTTT
CASSYPGVSEAFF
>TRBD2|NA|TRBJ2-7|TRBV7-8
TGTGCCAGCAGCCCCTTGGGGGTAGCGGGAGCCTACGAGCAGTACTTC
CASSPLGVAGAYEQYF
>NA|NA|TRBJ1-1|TRBV4-1
TGCGCCAGCAGCCAAGATGGAGGGACGGGCACTGAAGCTTTCTTT
CASSQDGGTGTEAFF